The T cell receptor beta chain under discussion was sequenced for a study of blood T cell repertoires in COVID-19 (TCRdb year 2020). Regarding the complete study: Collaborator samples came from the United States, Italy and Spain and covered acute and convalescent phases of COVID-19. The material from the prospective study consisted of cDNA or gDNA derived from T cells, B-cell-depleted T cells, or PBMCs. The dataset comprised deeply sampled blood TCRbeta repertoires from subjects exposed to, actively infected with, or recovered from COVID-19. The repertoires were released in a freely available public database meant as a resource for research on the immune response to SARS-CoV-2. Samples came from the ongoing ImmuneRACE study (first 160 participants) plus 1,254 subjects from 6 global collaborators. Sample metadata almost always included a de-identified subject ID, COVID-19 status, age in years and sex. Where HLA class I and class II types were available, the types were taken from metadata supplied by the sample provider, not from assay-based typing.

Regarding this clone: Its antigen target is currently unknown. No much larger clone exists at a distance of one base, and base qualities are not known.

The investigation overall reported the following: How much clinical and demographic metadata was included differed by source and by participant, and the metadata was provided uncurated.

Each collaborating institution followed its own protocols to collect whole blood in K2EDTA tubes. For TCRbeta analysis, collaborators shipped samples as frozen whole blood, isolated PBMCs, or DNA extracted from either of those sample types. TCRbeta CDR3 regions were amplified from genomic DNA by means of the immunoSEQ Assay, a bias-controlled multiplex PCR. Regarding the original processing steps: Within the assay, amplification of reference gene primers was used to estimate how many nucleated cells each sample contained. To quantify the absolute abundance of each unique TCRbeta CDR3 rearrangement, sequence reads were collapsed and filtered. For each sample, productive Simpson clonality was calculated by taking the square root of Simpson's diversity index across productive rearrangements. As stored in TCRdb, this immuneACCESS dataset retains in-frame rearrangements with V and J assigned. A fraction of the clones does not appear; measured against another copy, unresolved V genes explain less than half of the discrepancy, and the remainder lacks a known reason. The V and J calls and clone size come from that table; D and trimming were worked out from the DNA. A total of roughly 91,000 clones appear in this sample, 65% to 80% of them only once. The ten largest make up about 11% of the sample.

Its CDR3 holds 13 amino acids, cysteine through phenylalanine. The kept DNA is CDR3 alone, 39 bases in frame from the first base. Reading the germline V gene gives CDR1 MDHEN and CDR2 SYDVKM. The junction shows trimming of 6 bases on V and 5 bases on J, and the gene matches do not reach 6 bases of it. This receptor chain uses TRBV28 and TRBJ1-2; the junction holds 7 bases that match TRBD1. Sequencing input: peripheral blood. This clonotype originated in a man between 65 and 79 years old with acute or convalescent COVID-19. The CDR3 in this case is CASSRTGSYGYTF. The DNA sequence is TGTGCCAGCAGCCGGACAGGTAGTTATGGCTACACCTTC.